The source of this TCR beta chain is a study of shared T cell receptors in the human thymus. Some clones are missing from TCRdb's copy, which holds only in-frame ones; the method was immunoSEQ multiplex PCR. The sample records around 730,000 clones, 70% to 90% being singletons. With V trimmed by 3 bases and J by 7 bases, 14 bases remained unmatched. The CDR3 loop spans 16 amino acids. Germline CDR1 is SNHLY and CDR2 is FYNNEI. The same specimen was also included in a second study, on human thymus T cells.

V and J are TRBV2 and TRBJ2-7, with 8 bases fitting TRBD1. The sample was thymocytes. This receptor was identified in a girl under three years old with a congenital heart defect. DNA of the CDR3: TGTGCCAGCAGTGATTTAGCGCAGGGGGCGATTGAGGAGCAGTACTTC. This gives the protein CASSDLAQGAIEEQYF.